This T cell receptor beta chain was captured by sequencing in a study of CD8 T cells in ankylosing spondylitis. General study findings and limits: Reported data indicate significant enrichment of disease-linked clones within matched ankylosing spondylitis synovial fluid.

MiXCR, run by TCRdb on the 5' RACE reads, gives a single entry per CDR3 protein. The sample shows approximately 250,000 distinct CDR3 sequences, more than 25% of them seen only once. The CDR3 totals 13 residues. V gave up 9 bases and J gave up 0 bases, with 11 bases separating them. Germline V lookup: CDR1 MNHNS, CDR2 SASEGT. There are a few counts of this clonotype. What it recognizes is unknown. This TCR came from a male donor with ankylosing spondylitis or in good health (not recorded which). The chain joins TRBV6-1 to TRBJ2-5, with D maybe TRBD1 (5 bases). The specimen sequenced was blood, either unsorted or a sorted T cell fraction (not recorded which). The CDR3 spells CASLGHHQETQYF. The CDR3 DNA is TGTGCCAGTCTCGGACACCACCAAGAGACCCAGTACTTC.